This is a list of T cell receptor beta chains from one sample in a study of blood T cell repertoires in COVID-19. This table comes from immunoSEQ multiplex PCR, and its TCRdb copy is limited to in-frame clones, with some not included. The sample lists 35,000 to 50,000 clones; about nine tenths were seen once. The specimen sequenced was peripheral blood. Receptors originate from a human donor in a cohort sampled during active COVID-19. CDR3s leave out the opening cysteine and the closing phenylalanine or tryptophan.

CDR3aa: ATSRLTGNYGYT; j_gene: TRBJ1-2; v_gene: TRBV15
CDR3aa: ASSVEGSRGLNTEAF; j_gene: TRBJ1-1; v_gene: TRBV9
CDR3aa: ASRRDRVNEQY; j_gene: TRBJ2-7; v_gene: TRBV12-3/TRBV12-4
CDR3aa: ASSFLRQVYGYT; j_gene: TRBJ1-2; v_gene: TRBV28
CDR3aa: AWAGTAIGYT; j_gene: TRBJ1-2; v_gene: TRBV30
CDR3aa: ASSWSGNYGYT; j_gene: TRBJ1-2; v_gene: TRBV6-5
CDR3aa: ASSIEERGTEAF; j_gene: TRBJ1-1; v_gene: TRBV19
CDR3aa: ASSLGAGTSGYNEQF; j_gene: TRBJ2-1; v_gene: TRBV7-3
CDR3aa: ASSPSGGNSPLH; j_gene: TRBJ1-6; v_gene: TRBV19
CDR3aa: ASSTSGSTYEQY; j_gene: TRBJ2-7; v_gene: TRBV19
CDR3aa: AITMDRATEAF; j_gene: TRBJ1-1; v_gene: TRBV10-3
CDR3aa: ASSEQVSSTEAF; j_gene: TRBJ1-1; v_gene: TRBV25-1
CDR3aa: ASRAPGQSEKLF; j_gene: TRBJ1-4; v_gene: TRBV28
CDR3aa: ASSFTGNDEAF; j_gene: TRBJ1-1; v_gene: TRBV7-6
CDR3aa: ASSPRGGDNSPLH; j_gene: TRBJ1-6; v_gene: TRBV18
CDR3aa: ATSDGHRDTGELF; j_gene: TRBJ2-2; v_gene: TRBV24-1
CDR3aa: ASSEGTANEKLF; j_gene: TRBJ1-4; v_gene: TRBV5-1
CDR3aa: ASSRGGVYNEQF; j_gene: TRBJ2-1; v_gene: TRBV3-1/TRBV3-2
CDR3aa: ATTRSGSYEQY; j_gene: TRBJ2-7; v_gene: TRBV19
CDR3aa: ASSEGTGYEQY; j_gene: TRBJ2-7; v_gene: TRBV2